This section outlines one T cell receptor (beta chain) sequence together with its context. The CDR3 covers 14 residues. Germline-derived CDR1 and CDR2 are SGHRS and YFSETQ. V was clipped by 2 bases and J by 2 bases; unmatched bases: 2. The data belong to a study of blood T cell repertoires in COVID-19. Study overall: The study drew acute and convalescent COVID-19 samples from the United States, Italy and Spain. The cDNA or gDNA used as material had been derived from T cells, B-cell-depleted T cells, or PBMCs.

In the original workflow: Cell counts per sample came from amplifying reference gene primers. Only in-frame clones appear in the TCRdb table, and some are missing; sequencing was by immunoSEQ multiplex PCR. V, J and clone size reflect that table, while D and trimming were determined from the DNA. Of about 150,000 clones detected, about 80% appear once; the ten largest clones hold 2.2%. The receptor was isolated from a man between 70 and 80 years old with acute or convalescent COVID-19. The sequenced sample consisted of peripheral blood. The chain uses TRBV5-1 and TRBJ2-3; TRBD1 matches 7 bases. CDR3 amino acids: CASSLGGPTDTQYF. The CDR3 DNA reads as TGCGCCAGCAGCTTAGGGGGCCCCACAGATACGCAGTATTTT.